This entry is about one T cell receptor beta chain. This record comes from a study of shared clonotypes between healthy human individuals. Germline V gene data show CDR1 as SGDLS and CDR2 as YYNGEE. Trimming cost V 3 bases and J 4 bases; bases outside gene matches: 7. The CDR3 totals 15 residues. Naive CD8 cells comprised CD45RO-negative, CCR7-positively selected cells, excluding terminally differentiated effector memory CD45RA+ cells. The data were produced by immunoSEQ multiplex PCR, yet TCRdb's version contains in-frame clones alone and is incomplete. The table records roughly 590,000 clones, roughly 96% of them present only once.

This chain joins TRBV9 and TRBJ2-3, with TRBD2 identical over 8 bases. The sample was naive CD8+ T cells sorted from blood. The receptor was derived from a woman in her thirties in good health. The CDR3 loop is CASSGAGAGADTQYF. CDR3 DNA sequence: TGTGCCAGCAGCGGAGCGGGGGCCGGGGCAGATACGCAGTATTTT.